This T cell receptor (beta chain) originates from a study of blood T cells in healthy people across ages. There are a few counts of this clonotype. Its antigen is undetermined. Study-level findings and limits: Those diversity estimates obtained from one million T cells were thought to be underestimates.

The individuals who served as donors were healthy Caucasians living in Russia, aged about 6 to 95. Trimming took 0 bases from V and 2 from J; bases not matched to a gene: 6. Germline V gene data show CDR1 as DFQATT and CDR2 as SNEGSKA (reference sequence). The CDR3 length is 16 residues. A second PCR of 7 to 11 cycles used a sample-barcoded 5' primer and a J-beta primer mix. One entry per CDR3 protein, called by TCRdb with MiXCR from the 5' RACE reads. The table lists about 800,000 distinct CDR3 sequences, 58% of them singletons. Sequenced: blood. The rearrangement joins TRBV20-1 to TRBJ2-7; 11 bases fit TRBD2. The sequence was obtained from a man aged 30-40 years in good health. The CDR3, as DNA: TGCAGTGCTAGAGATGCACTAGCGGGGGATGCCTACGAGCAGTACTTC. Translation gives CSARDALAGDAYEQYF.